This entry is about one TCR beta chain. V lost 0 bases and J lost 2, with 15 bases in between. CDR3 size: 17 residues. Germline assignment: CDR1 LGHNA and CDR2 YSLEER. These data are taken from a study of blood T cells in healthy people across ages. The use of a sample-barcoded 5' primer and a J-beta primer mix characterized a second PCR of about 6 to 11 cycles. TCRdb processed the 5' RACE reads anew with MiXCR; each CDR3 protein has one entry. The sample has about a million distinct CDR3 sequences, 51% seen once. This rearrangement joins TRBV4-3 to TRBJ2-3; D is unclear. Sequencing was performed on blood. This sequence originates from a woman aged 55-70 years in good health. The CDR3 region has the DNA TGCGCCAGCAGCCAAGAGGGTATGACAAGTTACACAGATACGCAGTATTTT. Translating it yields CASSQEGMTSYTDTQYF.